Reported below is one T cell receptor (beta chain). Its antigen remains unknown. Germline loops: CDR1 SGDLS, CDR2 YYNGEE. The CDR3 sequence is 13 residues long. The V end was cut by 3 bases, the J end by 5 bases, with 8 bases between. The sample comes from a study of T cell responses to AZD1222 COVID-19 vaccine. Repertoires were generated with immunoSEQ multiplex PCR, while TCRdb's copy carries only in-frame clones and drops some. The table has about 98,000 clones, around 87% seen once. Broader study findings: White British ancestry dominated among donors, who included more females, and clonal diversity was possibly underestimated. Researchers report vaccine-associated CD4 TCRs spanning spike, with dominance at 160-218 and 743-854. Among those given AZD1222, only five or six were seropositive at baseline. When two AZD1222 doses had been given, Spike-specific TCR breadth and depth rose.

This sequence was found in an adult in good health. The rearrangement joins TRBV9 to TRBJ2-2; D unresolved. This material consisted of peripheral blood, taken on day 0 of AZD1222 vaccination. CDR3 loop: CASSGRITGELFF. CDR3 sequence (DNA): TGTGCCAGCAGCGGTCGGATAACCGGGGAGCTGTTTTTT.